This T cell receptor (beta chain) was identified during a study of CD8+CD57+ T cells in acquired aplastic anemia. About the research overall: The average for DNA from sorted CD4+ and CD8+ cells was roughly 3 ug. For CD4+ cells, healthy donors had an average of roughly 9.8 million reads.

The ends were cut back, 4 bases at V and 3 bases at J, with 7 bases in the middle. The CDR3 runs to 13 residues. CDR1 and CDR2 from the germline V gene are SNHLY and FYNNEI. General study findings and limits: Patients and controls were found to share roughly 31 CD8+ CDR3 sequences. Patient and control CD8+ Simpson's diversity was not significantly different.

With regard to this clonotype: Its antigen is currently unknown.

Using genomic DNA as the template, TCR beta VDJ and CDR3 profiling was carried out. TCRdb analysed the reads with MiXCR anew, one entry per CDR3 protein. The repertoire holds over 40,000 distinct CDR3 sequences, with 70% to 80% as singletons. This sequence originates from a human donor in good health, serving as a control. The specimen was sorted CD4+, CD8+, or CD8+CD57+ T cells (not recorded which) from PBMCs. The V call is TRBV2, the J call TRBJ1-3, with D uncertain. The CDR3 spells CASSGEVGNTIYF. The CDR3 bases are TGTGCCAGCAGTGGGGAGGTTGGAAACACCATATATTTT.